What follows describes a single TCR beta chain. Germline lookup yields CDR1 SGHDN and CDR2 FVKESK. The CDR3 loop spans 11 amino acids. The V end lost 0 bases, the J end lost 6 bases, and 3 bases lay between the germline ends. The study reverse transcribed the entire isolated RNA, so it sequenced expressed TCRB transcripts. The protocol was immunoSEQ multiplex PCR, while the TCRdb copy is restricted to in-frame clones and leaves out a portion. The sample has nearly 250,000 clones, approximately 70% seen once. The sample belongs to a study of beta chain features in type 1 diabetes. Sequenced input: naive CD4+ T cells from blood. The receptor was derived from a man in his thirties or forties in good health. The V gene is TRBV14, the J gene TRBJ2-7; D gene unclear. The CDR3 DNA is TGTGCCAGCAGCCAAGAGACCGAGCAGTACTTC. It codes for CASSQETEQYF.